This T cell receptor (beta chain) derives from a study of shared clonotypes between healthy human individuals. The table came from immunoSEQ multiplex PCR; TCRdb's copy has only in-frame clones and leaves some out. The sample yields roughly 1 million clones, about 75% seen once. In the case of this clone: Its matching antigen is unknown.

General study results and limits: It was only blood that was sampled, and tissue repertoires likely differ. Clonotype sharing levels among donors were expected to vary with sequencing depth. Rarefaction gave evidence that sorted-subset sequencing remained incomplete despite large depth.

Healthy and HIV-negative, the adult donors had no recent acute infections or vaccinations. Germline V gene data show CDR1 as ENHRY and CDR2 as SYGVKD. The CDR3 is 15 residues long. J was trimmed by 2 bases and V by 4 bases; bases with no gene match: 7. The clonotype comes from a man in his late teens or twenties in good health. The sequencing sample was made of memory CD4+ T cells sorted from blood. Stated subset: CD45RA-negative fraction. The chain combines TRBV10-3 with TRBJ1-1; the match to TRBD1 covers 7 bases. The CDR3 is CAISVQGVINTEAFF. The CDR3, as DNA: TGTGCCATCAGTGTCCAGGGGGTAATTAACACTGAAGCTTTCTTT.